One sample yielded the 21 T cell receptor beta chains listed below, sequenced in a study of T cells in Graves' hyperthyroidism and ophthalmopathy. Researchers took RNA transcripts and amplified the TCR beta CDR3 regions from them. HTBI primers were used for first-round RT-PCR of the TCR CDR3. A single record per CDR3 protein comes from TCRdb applying MiXCR to the multiplex PCR reads. This sample has a few hundred thousand distinct CDR3 sequences, with around 14% found just once. Sequenced material: blood. These receptors came from a woman in her twenties or thirties with Graves' hyperthyroidism.

This sequence joins TRBV28 and TRBJ2-2; 10 bases match TRBD2. The CDR3 is 15 amino acids. Germline trimming cut 4 bases from V and 4 bases from J; bases unmatched to any gene: 3. Germline V gives CDR1 MDHEN, CDR2 SYDVKM. CDR3 amino acids: CASSSSGSSTGELFF. CDR3 bases: TGTGCCAGCAGTTCTAGCGGGAGTAGCACCGGGGAGCTGTTTTTT.

There are a few counts of this clonotype. The chain has TRBV2 and TRBJ1-2; D uncertain. Looked up from germline, CDR1 is SNHLY and CDR2 is FYNNEI. This CDR3 comprises 14 residues. The V gene lost 5 bases and the J gene lost 1 base, with 11 bases spanning the gap. For the CDR3, the DNA is TGTGCCAGCAGTCTCCGAACATATAACTATGGCTACACCTTC. It translates to CASSLRTYNYGYTF.

This clonotype was seen repeatedly, ten times or more. The V gene is TRBV9, the J gene TRBJ1-2; 7 bases are a match to TRBD1. The germline V gene has CDR1 SGDLS and CDR2 YYNGEE. The CDR3 covers 16 residues. V was pared by 4 bases and J by 6 bases, with 15 bases of the junction left unmatched. The CDR3 DNA sequence: TGTGCCAGCAGCCCCGATCCGGGACAGTTTTATAATGGCTACACCTTC. Translated: CASSPDPGQFYNGYTF.

The CDR3 sequence: CAISESTGGPFDEQFF. CDR3 bases: TGTGCCATCAGTGAGTCGACGGGAGGGCCCTTCGATGAGCAGTTCTTC. The chain joins TRBV10-3 to TRBJ2-1; 8 bases map to TRBD2. V shed 0 bases and J 8 bases; nucleotides not matched to a gene: 9. Germline V CDR1 and CDR2: ENHRY, SYGVKD. CDR3 length equals 16 residues.

The chain combines TRBV11-3 with TRBJ2-1; TRBD1 agrees at 7 bases. Germline CDR1 and CDR2: SGHNT and YENEEA. V lost 4 bases to trimming and J lost 2 bases; unmatched junction nucleotides: 8. The CDR3 is 16 amino acids. CDR3 sequence reads: CASSSGGDRAYNEQFF. Here the CDR3 DNA reads TGTGCCAGCAGCTCGGGCGGCGACAGGGCCTACAATGAGCAGTTCTTC.

This clonotype was recorded a few times. The J gene is TRBJ2-4, the V gene TRBV3-1; TRBD2 matches 8 bases. Germline V gene sequence: CDR1 LGHDT, CDR2 YNNKEL (reference sequence). The CDR3 spans 13 residues. The junction had 8 bases not matched to a gene; V was cut back by 1 base and J by 15 bases. The CDR3 here is CASSQALGSGRYF. DNA of the CDR3: TGTGCCAGCAGCCAAGCATTGGGGAGCGGGAGGTACTTC.

This clonotype has at least ten counts. The CDR3 DNA reads as TGCGCCAGCAGCGCCTTTAGGGGCGGATACGAGCAGTACTTC. This encodes CASSAFRGGYEQYF. V usage is TRBV5-1 and J usage is TRBJ2-7, with a tentative D call TRBD1 (5 bases). V shed 4 bases and J shed 4 bases, with 15 bases lying between them. The germline CDR1 and CDR2 sequences are SGHRS and YFSETQ. The CDR3 sequence is 14 residues long.

This clonotype has only a few counts. This sequence joins TRBV9 and TRBJ2-3, with 8 positions matching TRBD2. Germline loops: CDR1 SGDLS, CDR2 YYNGEE. The length of the CDR3 is 18 residues. V shed 0 bases and J 0 bases; nucleotides not matched to a gene: 9. CDR3: CASSVEVTAGGSTDTQYF. CDR3 DNA sequence: TGTGCCAGCAGCGTAGAGGTTACGGCGGGAGGTAGCACAGATACGCAGTATTTT.

The chain uses TRBV29-1 and TRBJ2-1; TRBD2 matches at 7 bases. Germline V gene data show CDR1 as SQVTM and CDR2 as ANQGSEA. Trimming took 7 bases from V and 7 from J; bases not matched to a gene: 13. CDR3 length equals 14 residues. CDR3 DNA sequence: TGCAGCGCTACGGTTGGGGAGGGCCCAAATGAGCAGTTCTTC. Translating gives CSATVGEGPNEQFF.

This clonotype was detected many times. In nucleotides, the CDR3 is TGTGCCAGCAGCTTAGAGGTCGATTTTGACAATGAGCAGTTCTTC. Amino acid sequence: CASSLEVDFDNEQFF. The chain couples TRBV7-6 to TRBJ2-1; D is unclear. V was shortened by 1 base and J by 5 bases, with 12 bases between the two germline ends. The CDR3 is 15 residues long. Germline assignment: CDR1 SGHVS and CDR2 FNYEAQ.

This clonotype was observed many times. CDR3 sequence reads: CASSPWDRTNTEAFF. CDR3 nucleotides: TGTGCCAGCAGCCCCTGGGACAGGACGAACACTGAAGCTTTCTTT. The chain is built from TRBV12-3 or TRBV12-4 and TRBJ1-1, with TRBD1 identical over 8 bases. V was pared by 6 bases and J by 1 base, with 7 bases of the junction left unmatched. This CDR3 is built from 15 residues.

In its sample, this clonotype was seen many times. The chain couples TRBV28 to TRBJ2-7; D gene ambiguous. CDR3 size: 15 residues. Trimming removed 8 bases from V and 0 bases from J, with 17 bases in between. Germline V CDR1 and CDR2: MDHEN, SYDVKM. CDR3 sequence (DNA): TGTGCCAGCCTCTCGGAGCCAGGTCTCTCCTACGAGCAGTACTTC. Translated: CASLSEPGLSYEQYF.

At least ten counts were recorded for this clonotype. V gene TRBV10-1 combines with J gene TRBJ2-3, with D perhaps TRBD1 (6 bases). The CDR3 loop spans 16 amino acids. Trimming left V 6 bases short and J 9 bases short, with 25 bases between. Germline CDR1 is WNHNN and CDR2 is SYGVQD (reference sequence). The CDR3 sequence: CASSRFRGTPLGTQYF. CDR3 sequence (DNA): TGCGCCAGCAGCCGCTTTCGTGGGACACCCCTGGGGACGCAGTATTTT.

In this sample, this clonotype turned up once. The chain combines TRBV29-1 with TRBJ2-7; a possible D gene is TRBD2 (6 bases). Germline CDR1 and CDR2: SQVTM and ANQGSEA. The CDR3 extends over 14 amino acids. The ends were cut back, 4 bases at V and 0 bases at J, with 13 bases in the middle. CDR3 in amino acids: CSVVASVSSYEQYF. The CDR3 DNA sequence: TGCAGCGTTGTGGCTAGCGTGAGCTCCTACGAGCAGTACTTC.

This sequence joins TRBV4-1 and TRBJ2-1; 14 nucleotides align to TRBD2. J lost 2 bases, V lost 3 bases, and 6 bases had no gene match. Germline assignment: CDR1 MGHRA and CDR2 YSYEKL. This CDR3 comprises 18 residues. CDR3 coding DNA: TGCGCCAGCAGCCACCGACTAGCGGGAGGGATCGCCTACAATGAGCAGTTCTTC. This encodes CASSHRLAGGIAYNEQFF.

The chain combines TRBV10-3 with TRBJ1-2; D possibly corresponds to TRBD1 (6 bases). Looked up from germline, CDR1 is ENHRY and CDR2 is SYGVKD. The CDR3 totals 13 residues. V was pared by 3 bases and J by 4 bases, with 9 bases between. CDR3 nucleotide sequence: TGTGCCATCAGTGATGTAGGGGGCTATGGCTACACCTTC. It specifies CAISDVGGYGYTF.

A few counts support this clonotype. The chain has TRBV4-1 and TRBJ2-3; 7 nucleotides agree with TRBD2. This CDR3 has 16 amino acids. V shed 3 bases, J shed 2 bases, and the junction held 8 bases outside the gene matches. From germline, CDR1 is MGHRA and CDR2 YSYEKL. The CDR3 bases are TGCGCCAGCAGCCAGCGGGACTACCGGGACACAGATACGCAGTATTTT. Amino acid sequence: CASSQRDYRDTDTQYF.

This clonotype was detected only a few times. The V gene is TRBV18, the J gene TRBJ1-5, with 8 bases aligning to TRBD1. J was trimmed by 2 bases and V by 0 bases; bases with no gene match: 21. Germline CDR1 KGHSH, CDR2 LQKENI. The CDR3 has 22 residues. The CDR3 DNA follows: TGTGCCAGCTCACCACCGCTCTTCCGAGACAGGGGTGGACCATATGGCAATCAGCCCCAGCATTTT. The encoded protein is CASSPPLFRDRGGPYGNQPQHF.

The chain joins TRBV9 to TRBJ2-3, with 9 bases matching TRBD1. J gave up 5 bases and V 4 bases, and 11 bases lay outside the gene matches. The CDR3 is 16 residues long. Germline values: CDR1 SGDLS, CDR2 YYNGEE. The CDR3 spells CASSPDRDREEDTQYF. CDR3 nucleotide sequence: TGTGCCAGCAGCCCCGACCGGGACAGGGAAGAAGATACGCAGTATTTT.

This clonotype was recorded at least ten times. CDR3 coding DNA: TGCAGTGCTAGAGAGTTTCAGGGGGCTAATGAAAAACTGTTTTTT. Protein sequence: CSAREFQGANEKLFF. The rearrangement uses TRBV20-1 and TRBJ1-4, with 7 positions matching TRBD1. With 0 bases clipped from V and 3 bases from J, the junction kept 4 bases outside the gene matches. Germline V gives CDR1 DFQATT, CDR2 SNEGSKA (reference sequence). The CDR3 totals 15 residues.

This clonotype was recorded a few times. V and J are TRBV20-1 and TRBJ2-7; D tentatively reads TRBD1 or TRBD2 (5 bases each). Trimming removed 5 bases from V and 1 base from J, with 18 bases in between. CDR1 is DFQATT and CDR2 is SNEGSKA in the germline V gene (reference sequence). The CDR3 has 15 residues. The CDR3 loop reads CSASLRGLASYEQYF. CDR3 bases: TGCAGTGCTTCCCTGAGGGGCTTAGCGTCCTACGAGCAGTACTTC.